These 27 T cell receptor beta chains share one sample of origin, sequenced in a study of regulatory T cells in long-lasting Graves disease. Investigators prepared the TCR beta libraries by applying iRepertoire HTBI primers and Arm-PCR of CDR3 regions. TCRdb re-called the multiplex PCR reads through MiXCR, storing one row per CDR3 protein. This table has hundreds of thousands of distinct CDR3 sequences, around an eighth appearing once. Time point denoted: newly diagnosed GD, antithyroid drugs for less than 3 months. The TCR library was prepared using RNA isolated from PBMCs. The same specimen was also included in a second study, on T cells in Graves' hyperthyroidism and ophthalmopathy.

The specimen was peripheral blood mononuclear cells (PBMCs), collected at new diagnosis, from a patient treated with antithyroid drugs. The receptors derive from a young man with Graves disease.

The chain uses TRBV5-1 and TRBJ2-5, with 7 bases matching TRBD2. This CDR3 has 15 amino acids. V shed 7 bases and J 0 bases; nucleotides not matched to a gene: 9. The germline V gene has CDR1 SGHRS and CDR2 YFSETQ. This CDR3 is CASQPSGAYQETQYF. DNA for the CDR3: TGCGCCAGCCAGCCTAGCGGAGCGTACCAAGAGACCCAGTACTTC.

A few counts support this clonotype. A much bigger clone sits one base away, suggesting this may be a read error. V gene TRBV6-2 or TRBV6-3 combines with J gene TRBJ1-5; a possible D gene is TRBD1 (5 bases). This CDR3 region has 15 residues. CDR1 is MNHEY and CDR2 is SVGEGT in the germline V gene. CDR3 sequence: CAGSDTGAGNQPQHF. The CDR3 nucleotides read TGTGCCGGCAGTGACACAGGCGCGGGCAATCAGCCCCAGCATTTT.

The rearrangement uses TRBV6-2 or TRBV6-3 and TRBJ1-1; D gene unclear. The CDR3 has 15 amino acids. CDR1 and CDR2 (germline): MNHEY, SVGEGT. V was pared by 2 bases and J by 1 base, with 11 bases between. Here the CDR3 reads CASSYRIGRNTEAFF. The CDR3 DNA reads as TGTGCCAGCAGTTACCGGATCGGGAGGAACACTGAAGCTTTCTTT.

This clonotype has ten or more counts. The chain combines TRBV20-1 with TRBJ2-1; TRBD1 or TRBD2 may be the D gene (5 bases each). Germline assignment: CDR1 DFQATT and CDR2 SNEGSKA (reference sequence). V lost 3 bases to trimming and J lost 10 bases, with 19 bases between them. The CDR3 contains 14 residues. The CDR3 coding sequence is TGCAGTGCTAGGGACGGGACCCCAGGATGGGAGCAGTTCTTC. Translating gives CSARDGTPGWEQFF.

There are a few counts of this clonotype. At one end the junction does not follow the germline gene, possibly because of a read error. V usage is TRBV7-3 and J usage is TRBJ2-4; the D gene is possibly TRBD2 (5 bases). The CDR3 consists of 15 residues. The germline V gene encodes CDR1 SGHTA and CDR2 FQGTGA. Here the CDR3 DNA reads TGTGCCAGCAGCTTGCGGGTAAGAGCCAAAAACATCCAGTACTTC. It is translated as CASSLRVRAKNIQYF. The full variable domain, completed using reference TRBV7-3 and TRBJ2-4, is GAGVSQTPSNKVTEKGKYVELRCDPISGHTALYWYRQSLGQGPEFLIYFQGTGAADDSGLPNDRFFAVRPEGSVSTLKIQRTERGDSAVYLCASSLRVRAKNIQYFGAGTRLSVL.

The V gene is TRBV5-4, the J gene TRBJ2-2; D possibly corresponds to TRBD2 (6 bases). The CDR3 contains 16 residues. CDR1 is SGHNT, CDR2 YYREEE, per germline (reference sequence). Trimming shortened V by 0 bases and J by 7 bases, and 16 bases separated the two germline ends. This chain's CDR3 is CASSLGPGEKGGELFF. As DNA, the CDR3 is TGTGCCAGCAGCTTGGGGCCGGGGGAGAAGGGCGGGGAGCTGTTTTTT.

This clonotype has a count of ten or more. V is TRBV19 and J is TRBJ1-1; 12 bases align to TRBD1. Germline CDR1 and CDR2: LNHDA and SQIVND (reference sequence). V was pared by 6 bases and J by 8 bases, with 13 bases of the junction left unmatched. CDR3 size: 16 residues. The CDR3 sequence: CASRGQGAFWDPEAFF. In DNA form, the CDR3 reads TGTGCCAGTAGGGGACAGGGGGCGTTTTGGGACCCCGAAGCTTTCTTT. The entire variable domain, with the rest obtained from reference TRBV19 and TRBJ1-1, is as follows: DGGITQSPKYLFRKEGQNVTLSCEQNLNHDAMYWYRQDPGQGLRLIYYSQIVNDFQKGDIAEGYSVSREKKESFPLTVTSAQKNPTAFYLCASRGQGAFWDPEAFFGQGTRLTVV.

There are a few counts of this clonotype. The rearrangement uses TRBV20-1 and TRBJ2-7; 11 nucleotides match TRBD1. The CDR3 is made up of 14 amino acids. Germline CDR1 and CDR2: DFQATT and SNEGSKA (reference sequence). J gave up 2 bases and V 4 bases, and 4 bases lay outside the gene matches. This CDR3 is CSANPGQGAYEQYF. In DNA form, the CDR3 reads TGCAGTGCTAACCCGGGACAGGGGGCCTACGAGCAGTACTTC.

The sample holds many counts of this clonotype. The rearrangement uses TRBV10-3 and TRBJ2-5; weak D call: TRBD1 (6 bases). Germline CDR1 is ENHRY and CDR2 is SYGVKD. The CDR3 has 14 residues. V lost 6 bases and J 2 bases, leaving 13 bases between the germline ends. This CDR3 reads CAIRNDRSQETQYF. The CDR3, as DNA: TGTGCCATCAGAAATGACAGGTCGCAAGAGACCCAGTACTTC.

The sample holds many counts of this clonotype. V is TRBV6-1 and J is TRBJ2-1, with 11 bases that match TRBD1. The CDR3 runs to 15 residues. Looked up from germline, CDR1 is MNHNS and CDR2 is SASEGT. Trimming cost V 6 bases and J 7 bases; bases outside gene matches: 8. The CDR3 sequence is CASSRSRDRGNEQFF. DNA of the CDR3: TGTGCCAGCAGCCGTTCCCGGGACAGGGGGAATGAGCAGTTCTTC.

CDR3 coding DNA: TGTGCCAGCAGCTTACAGCGGGAGGTCGGGGAGCAGTACTTC. Translation gives CASSLQREVGEQYF. The rearrangement links TRBV7-9 to TRBJ2-7; 9 bases align to TRBD2. The germline CDR1 and CDR2 sequences are SEHNR and FQNEAQ (reference sequence). V lost 2 bases to trimming and J lost 7 bases; unmatched junction nucleotides: 6. The CDR3 spans 14 residues.

This clonotype was detected ten times or more. The J gene is TRBJ2-7, the V gene TRBV20-1; D tentatively reads TRBD1 or TRBD2 (5 bases each). V lost 2 bases and J 1 base, leaving 9 bases between the germline ends. The CDR3 consists of 13 residues. Germline V gives CDR1 DFQATT, CDR2 SNEGSKA (reference sequence). The CDR3 DNA is TGCAGTGCTAGATCGGGGACGTCCTACGAGCAGTACTTC. Translating it yields CSARSGTSYEQYF.

This clonotype was seen more than once but under ten times. The rearrangement links TRBV5-1 to TRBJ2-5; D gene ambiguous. V was shortened by 6 bases and J by 5 bases, with 20 bases between the two germline ends. Germline lookup yields CDR1 SGHRS and CDR2 YFSETQ. The CDR3 contains 15 residues. The CDR3 nucleotides read TGCGCCAGCACCCTTGGAGTGTCTGCGGCGGAGACCCAGTACTTC. Its protein product is CASTLGVSAAETQYF.

The CDR3 sequence is CATTPGGMNTEAFF. DNA for the CDR3: TGTGCCACCACCCCGGGGGGAATGAACACTGAAGCTTTCTTT. This chain connects TRBV6-2 or TRBV6-3 to TRBJ1-1, with a weak D call TRBD1 (5 bases). From germline, CDR1 is MNHEY and CDR2 SVGEGT. The CDR3 consists of 14 residues. Trimming removed 10 bases at V and 0 bases at J, with 15 bases between.

This clonotype was seen a few times. The chain carries TRBV4-1 and TRBJ1-2; 7 positions match TRBD1. Germline V gives CDR1 MGHRA, CDR2 YSYEKL. The CDR3 covers 15 residues. J gave up 6 bases and V 1 base, and 8 bases lay outside the gene matches. This chain's CDR3 is CASSQGQGLRNGYTF. The CDR3 DNA sequence: TGCGCCAGCAGCCAAGGACAGGGCTTGCGGAATGGCTACACCTTC.

This clonotype was seen only a few times. A clone one base away is much larger, so this may be a read error. The chain is built from TRBV12-3 or TRBV12-4 and TRBJ1-1, with D hard to call. The CDR3 covers 14 residues. The CDR3 sequence is CAGSLRGVGTEAFF. CDR3 bases: TGTGCCGGCAGTTTACGCGGGGTGGGCACTGAAGCTTTCTTT.

In its sample, this clonotype was seen many times. The V call is TRBV11-2, the J call TRBJ1-1, with D maybe TRBD1 (5 bases). Germline assignment: CDR1 SGHAT and CDR2 FQNNGV. The ends were cut back, 0 bases at V and 0 bases at J, with 14 bases in the middle. The CDR3 totals 17 residues. The CDR3 nucleotides read TGTGCCAGCAGCTTAGAGGGACTCCTGCGGTTGAACACTGAAGCTTTCTTT. It yields the protein CASSLEGLLRLNTEAFF.

This clonotype was recorded many times. The chain joins TRBV20-1 to TRBJ2-2; D is undetermined. This CDR3 spans 13 amino acids. Germline-derived CDR1 and CDR2 are DFQATT and SNEGSKA (reference sequence). V lost 5 bases and J 4 bases, leaving 11 bases between the germline ends. CDR3 DNA sequence: TGCAGTGCTGCTCGTACGAGCACCGGGGAGCTGTTTTTT. Translating gives CSAARTSTGELFF.

This clonotype appeared many times. The chain links TRBV6-1 to TRBJ2-7; TRBD1 matches at 10 bases. Germline trimming cut 6 bases from V and 5 bases from J; bases unmatched to any gene: 10. Germline CDR1 MNHNS, CDR2 SASEGT. The CDR3 runs 15 residues. The CDR3 sequence is CASRRQGAQTHEQYF. As DNA, the CDR3 is TGTGCCAGCAGGAGACAGGGGGCGCAGACCCACGAGCAGTACTTC.

This clonotype was counted many times. J is TRBJ2-3 and V is TRBV20-1, with TRBD2 identical over 7 bases. The CDR3 length is 15 residues. Trimming took 0 bases from V and 4 from J; bases not matched to a gene: 7. CDR1 is DFQATT and CDR2 is SNEGSKA in the germline V gene (reference sequence). CDR3 DNA sequence: TGCAGTGCTAGAGACCCAGCGGGATTAGCAGATACGCAGTATTTT. Residues: CSARDPAGLADTQYF.

The chain carries TRBV9 and TRBJ2-1; 10 bases line up with TRBD2. Germline V lookup: CDR1 SGDLS, CDR2 YYNGEE. The junction had 4 bases not matched to a gene; V was cut back by 0 bases and J by 10 bases. The CDR3 has 14 residues. The CDR3 sequence: CASSVVAGGWEQFF. As DNA, the CDR3 is TGTGCCAGCAGCGTAGTAGCGGGAGGATGGGAGCAGTTCTTC.

There are many counts of this clonotype. J is TRBJ1-1 and V is TRBV11-2, with D uncertain. The germline gives CDR1 SGHAT, CDR2 FQNNGV. The CDR3 is made up of 13 amino acids. V lost 5 bases to trimming and J lost 2 bases, with 9 bases between them. DNA of the CDR3: TGTGCCAGCAGCGAGACACTAAACACTGAAGCTTTCTTT. Its translation is CASSETLNTEAFF. Full variable domain (rest looked up from reference TRBV11-2 and TRBJ1-1): EAGVAQSPRYKIIEKRQSVAFWCNPISGHATLYWYQQILGQGPKLLIQFQNNGVVDDSQLPKDRFSAERLKGVDSTLKIQPAKLEDSAVYLCASSETLNTEAFFGQGTRLTVV.

This chain connects TRBV6-4 to TRBJ2-5; D is unresolved. Per the germline V gene, CDR1 is MRHNA and CDR2 is SNTAGT. The V end was cut by 5 bases, the J end by 4 bases, with 11 bases between. This CDR3 has 13 residues. The DNA of the CDR3 is TGTGCCAGCAGTACCGCAGGTGGAGAGACCCAGTACTTC. This sequence encodes CASSTAGGETQYF.

This clonotype was seen repeatedly, ten times or more. The V and J genes are TRBV5-1 and TRBJ2-1, with D tentatively TRBD2 (5 bases). This CDR3 contains 16 residues. Deletions cut 1 base from V and 2 bases from J, with 13 bases between. Germline V gives CDR1 SGHRS, CDR2 YFSETQ. The CDR3 spells CASSLRTQGAYNEQFF. The CDR3 nucleotides are TGCGCCAGCAGCTTGCGGACTCAAGGCGCCTACAATGAGCAGTTCTTC.

This clonotype was seen many times. V usage is TRBV9 and J usage is TRBJ1-1, with a tentative D call TRBD1 (5 bases). This CDR3 region has 13 residues. CDR1 is SGDLS and CDR2 is YYNGEE in the germline V gene. Trimming removed 3 bases from V and 6 bases from J, with 12 bases in between. DNA of the CDR3: TGTGCCAGCAGCGCAGGGACGGCCCCTGAAGCTTTCTTT. Its protein product is CASSAGTAPEAFF.

This clonotype was detected many times. The chain recombines TRBV11-2 with TRBJ2-5, with 14 bases matching TRBD2. Germline loops: CDR1 SGHAT, CDR2 FQNNGV. Losses at the gene ends were 5 bases for V and 5 bases for J; bases not matched to a gene: 4. There are 15 residues in the CDR3. The CDR3 protein is CASSDRLAGGETQYF. Written as DNA, the CDR3 is TGTGCCAGCAGCGACCGACTAGCGGGAGGGGAGACCCAGTACTTC.

This clonotype was seen repeatedly, ten times or more. The chain combines TRBV6-1 with TRBJ1-1, with D possibly TRBD1 on 5 matching bases. Germline V gene sequence: CDR1 MNHNS, CDR2 SASEGT. The V and J ends lost 2 bases and 5 bases respectively, with 12 bases between them. The CDR3 length is 14 residues. CDR3 DNA: TGTGCCAGCAGTGAACAGGGAGGCGTGACTGAAGCTTTCTTT. Translating gives CASSEQGGVTEAFF.